This is a list of T cell receptor beta chains from one sample in a study of blood T cell repertoires in COVID-19. Produced via immunoSEQ multiplex PCR; TCRdb's table is partial and in-frame only. The sample gives roughly 120,000 clones, around four fifths of which show up once; 6% is in the top ten. Sample: peripheral blood. The receptor set was obtained from a man of 80 years or more with COVID-19, enrolled during active disease. The CDR3 runs from the conserved cysteine through the conserved F or W. Fields, in order: CDR3 protein, CDR3 DNA, J gene, V gene, D gene, clone size. The D gene is left open where the match is weak. Clone size is stated in some rows and not others, as once, few, many or a class when expanded.

CASSQVVSGDNTDTQYF | TGCGCCAGCAGCCAGGTAGTAAGCGGGGACAACACAGATACGCAGTATTTT | TRBJ2-3 | TRBV4-1 | - | -
CASSLTGLSSGANVLTF | TGTGCCAGCAGCCTGACAGGGTTAAGCTCTGGGGCCAACGTCCTGACTTTC | TRBJ2-6 | TRBV5-6 | TRBD1 | -
CASRILSGTADTQYF | TGTGCCAGCAGGATCCTTAGCGGGACGGCAGATACGCAGTATTTT | TRBJ2-3 | TRBV28 | TRBD2 | -
CASSPLYRDSSYEQYF | TGTGCCAGCAGCCCCCTGTACCGGGACAGCTCCTACGAGCAGTACTTC | TRBJ2-7 | TRBV3-1/TRBV3-2 | TRBD1 | few
CASRQGYNSPLHF | TGTGCCAGCAGACAGGGGTATAATTCACCCCTCCACTTT | TRBJ1-6 | TRBV6-5 | TRBD1 | -
CAISESAAGKSEKLFF | TGTGCCATCAGTGAGTCGGCGGCAGGGAAGAGTGAAAAACTGTTTTTT | TRBJ1-4 | TRBV10-3 | - | -
CAITLEPGSGELFF | TGTGCCATCACCCTAGAACCGGGGAGCGGGGAGCTGTTTTTT | TRBJ2-2 | TRBV10-3 | - | -
CASRPLQGGYTF | TGTGCCAGCAGGCCCCTCCAGGGCGGCTACACCTTC | TRBJ1-2 | TRBV28 | - | once
CASTSSGQGAGELFF | TGTGCCAGCACCTCCTCCGGACAGGGGGCCGGGGAGCTGTTTTTT | TRBJ2-2 | TRBV28 | TRBD1 | -
CASLQETGKETQYF | TGTGCCAGCCTCCAAGAGACAGGGAAGGAGACCCAGTACTTC | TRBJ2-5 | TRBV18 | TRBD1 | -
CASSDNGGEAFF | TGTGCCAGCAGTGACAACGGAGGTGAAGCTTTCTTT | TRBJ1-1 | TRBV25-1 | - | -
CASSQDEATTQYF | TGTGCCAGCAGCCAAGACGAGGCAACGACCCAGTACTTC | TRBJ2-5 | TRBV3-1/TRBV3-2 | - | few
CASSQPPGTSGSNSYEQYF | TGCGCCAGCAGTCAACCTCCCGGGACTAGCGGGAGTAACTCCTACGAGCAGTACTTC | TRBJ2-7 | TRBV23-1 | TRBD2 | few
CASSLSGANTIYF | TGTGCCAGCAGCTTATCAGGGGCAAACACCATATATTTT | TRBJ1-3 | TRBV11-2 | - | once
CASSLRTLNTGELFF | TGTGCCAGCAGCTTAAGGACTCTTAACACCGGGGAGCTGTTTTTT | TRBJ2-2 | TRBV7-2 | - | -
CASSSPRPADTQYF | TGTGCCAGCAGTTCCCCGCGCCCGGCAGATACGCAGTATTTT | TRBJ2-3 | TRBV28 | - | -
CASKLGDSNTEAFF | TGTGCCAGCAAACTCGGGGACTCCAACACTGAAGCTTTCTTT | TRBJ1-1 | TRBV6-5 | - | once
CASSSPGQGVYEQYF | TGTGCCAGCAGCTCACCGGGACAGGGTGTCTACGAGCAGTACTTC | TRBJ2-7 | TRBV6-5 | TRBD1 | -
CSVRTGVPDTQYF | TGCAGCGTTAGGACAGGGGTCCCAGATACGCAGTATTTT | TRBJ2-3 | TRBV29-1 | TRBD1 | -
CTSSQGPGTSGRPTESDTQYF | TGCACCAGCAGCCAGGGTCCCGGGACTAGCGGGAGGCCCACGGAGTCAGATACGCAGTATTTT | TRBJ2-3 | TRBV1 | - | -
CASKEGGRETQYF | TGTGCCAGTAAGGAGGGGGGGAGGGAGACCCAGTACTTC | TRBJ2-5 | TRBV19 | - | -
CASSFSGSHTDTQYF | TGTGCCAGCAGCTTTAGCGGGTCTCACACAGATACGCAGTATTTT | TRBJ2-3 | TRBV11-1 | TRBD2 | -
CASSLTRAGETQYF | TGCGCCAGCAGCTTGACCAGGGCGGGGGAGACCCAGTACTTC | TRBJ2-5 | TRBV5-1 | - | -
CASSQVGGTEAFF | TGTGCCAGCAGCCAAGTCGGGGGGACTGAAGCTTTCTTT | TRBJ1-1 | TRBV3-1/TRBV3-2 | - | many
CASTSGTGSYEQYF | TGTGCCAGCACCTCCGGGACAGGCTCCTACGAGCAGTACTTC | TRBJ2-7 | TRBV28 | TRBD1 | -
CASSLRQYNEQFF | TGTGCCAGCAGCCTACGACAATACAATGAGCAGTTCTTC | TRBJ2-1 | TRBV7-9 | - | -
CASSQTYGTGYEQYF | TGCGCCAGCAGCCAGACCTACGGGACAGGCTACGAGCAGTACTTC | TRBJ2-7 | TRBV4-3 | TRBD1 | -
CASRYAEAYEQYF | TGCGCCAGCCGCTACGCGGAAGCCTACGAGCAGTACTTC | TRBJ2-7 | TRBV5-1 | - | -
CASSRNRVTEAFF | TGCGCCAGCAGCCGCAACAGGGTCACTGAAGCTTTCTTT | TRBJ1-1 | TRBV4-1 | - | -
CASSPSTDTQYF | TGTGCCAGCAGCCCTAGCACAGATACGCAGTATTTT | TRBJ2-3 | TRBV11-2 | - | -
CASRDRGPGGYTF | TGTGCCAGCAGGGACAGGGGGCCGGGTGGCTACACCTTC | TRBJ1-2 | TRBV2 | TRBD1 | -
CASSLSAGLLTDTQYF | TGTGCCAGCAGCTTGTCGGCGGGATTGCTCACAGATACGCAGTATTTT | TRBJ2-3 | TRBV5-6 | - | -
CASTNTGGMDQPQHF | TGTGCCAGCACCAATACAGGGGGCATGGATCAGCCCCAGCATTTT | TRBJ1-5 | TRBV6-1 | TRBD1 | -
CASSAVLGSSGAYEQYF | TGTGCCAGCTCAGCCGTTCTAGGATCTAGCGGGGCCTACGAGCAGTACTTC | TRBJ2-7 | TRBV18 | TRBD2 | -
CASSIKGGMETQYF | TGTGCCAGTAGTATTAAGGGAGGGATGGAGACCCAGTACTTC | TRBJ2-5 | TRBV19 | TRBD2 | -
CASSYGDSRYNSPLHF | TGTGCCAGCAGTTACGGGGACAGCAGATATAATTCACCCCTCCACTTT | TRBJ1-6 | TRBV6-5 | TRBD1 | -
CASSQVGLAETQETQYF | TGTGCCAGCAGCCAAGTAGGACTAGCGGAAACACAAGAGACCCAGTACTTC | TRBJ2-5 | TRBV3-1/TRBV3-2 | TRBD2 | -
CATSRESSYEQYF | TGTGCCACCAGTCGGGAGTCCTCCTACGAGCAGTACTTC | TRBJ2-7 | TRBV15 | - | -
CASSQGLNEQFF | TGCGCCAGCAGCCAAGGTCTCAATGAGCAGTTCTTC | TRBJ2-1 | TRBV4-1 | - | -
CSAPGAEAFF | TGCAGCGCCCCCGGGGCTGAAGCTTTCTTT | TRBJ1-1 | TRBV29-1 | - | -
CASSLSVGTGGADTQYF | TGTGCCAGCAGCTTGAGTGTCGGGACGGGAGGGGCAGATACGCAGTATTTT | TRBJ2-3 | TRBV5-4 | TRBD2 | -
CASSLDRDTYSTDTQYF | TGTGCCAGCAGCTTAGATCGGGACACCTATAGCACAGATACGCAGTATTTT | TRBJ2-3 | TRBV11-2 | - | -
CASSLGQGNGEKLFF | TGCGCCAGCAGCCTAGGACAGGGGAATGGCGAAAAACTGTTTTTT | TRBJ1-4 | TRBV4-3 | TRBD1 | -
CSVQGLARDTQYF | TGCAGCGTTCAGGGACTAGCGAGGGATACGCAGTATTTT | TRBJ2-3 | TRBV29-1 | TRBD2 | -
CASSLGGGYSNQPQHF | TGTGCCAGCAGCCTGGGGGGAGGATATAGCAATCAGCCCCAGCATTTT | TRBJ1-5 | TRBV7-2 | - | -
CATISGTGDEQYF | TGTGCCACCATATCCGGGACAGGGGACGAGCAGTACTTC | TRBJ2-7 | TRBV27 | TRBD1 | -
CASSIDGTSGTNEQFF | TGTGCCAGTAGTATAGATGGGACTAGCGGGACCAATGAGCAGTTCTTC | TRBJ2-1 | TRBV19 | TRBD2 | -
CASSAGTSARNEQFF | TGTGCCAGTAGTGCCGGGACTAGCGCTAGGAATGAGCAGTTCTTC | TRBJ2-1 | TRBV19 | TRBD2 | -
CASRTAGADTQYF | TGTGCCAGCAGAACGGCCGGGGCAGATACGCAGTATTTT | TRBJ2-3 | TRBV6-5 | - | -
CASSLDREDPGELFF | TGTGCCAGTAGTCTGGACAGGGAAGACCCCGGGGAGCTGTTTTTT | TRBJ2-2 | TRBV19 | TRBD1 | -
CSVDSTSKQTNTGELFF | TGCAGCGTTGATTCGACTAGCAAACAAACGAACACCGGGGAGCTGTTTTTT | TRBJ2-2 | TRBV29-1 | TRBD2 | -
CASSYVTYYEQYF | TGTGCCAGCAGTTACGTCACCTACTACGAGCAGTACTTC | TRBJ2-7 | TRBV6-2/TRBV6-3 | - | -
CASSSGTGYEQYF | TGTGCCAGCAGCTCCGGGACAGGCTACGAGCAGTACTTC | TRBJ2-7 | TRBV7-9 | TRBD1 | -
CASDRVLTDTQYF | TGTGCCTCGGACAGGGTCCTCACAGATACGCAGTATTTT | TRBJ2-3 | TRBV30 | TRBD1 | once